Included here is one T cell receptor (beta chain) sequence, with context. As processed by the authors: Estimates of nucleated cell counts were drawn from the amplification of reference gene primers. This table comes from immunoSEQ multiplex PCR, and its TCRdb copy is limited to in-frame clones, with some not included. That table is the source of V, J and clone size, and D and trimming were worked out from the DNA. The table shows 160,000 or so clones, with approximately 86% occurring only once. This record comes from a study of blood T cell repertoires in COVID-19. Sequencing was performed on peripheral blood. This receptor was identified in a woman aged 45-59 years with acute or convalescent COVID-19.

The CDR3 region has the DNA TGTGCCAGCACCATTACAGGTTCGGATCAGCCCCAGCATTTT. Translation gives CASTITGSDQPQHF. The J gene is TRBJ1-5, the V gene TRBV7-8; TRBD1 might be the D (5 bases). The CDR3 length is 14 residues. V gave up 7 bases and J gave up 5 bases, with 15 bases separating them. Germline V gene lookup returns CDR1 SGHVS and CDR2 FQNEAQ.